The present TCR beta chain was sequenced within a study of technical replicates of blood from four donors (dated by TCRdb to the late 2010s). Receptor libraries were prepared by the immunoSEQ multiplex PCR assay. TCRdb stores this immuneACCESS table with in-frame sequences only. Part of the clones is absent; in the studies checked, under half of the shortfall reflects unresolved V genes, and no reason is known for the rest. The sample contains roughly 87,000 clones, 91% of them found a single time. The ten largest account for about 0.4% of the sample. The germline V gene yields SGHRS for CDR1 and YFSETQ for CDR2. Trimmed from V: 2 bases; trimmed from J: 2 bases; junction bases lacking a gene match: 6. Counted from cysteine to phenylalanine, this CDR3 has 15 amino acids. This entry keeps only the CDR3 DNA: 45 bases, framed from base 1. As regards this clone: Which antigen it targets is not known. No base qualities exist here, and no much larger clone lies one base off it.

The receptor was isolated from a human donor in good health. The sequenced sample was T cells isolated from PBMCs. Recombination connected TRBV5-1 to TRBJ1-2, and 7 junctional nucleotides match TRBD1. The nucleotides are TGCGCCAGCAGCTTAGGCACAGGGGACAACTATGGCTACACCTTC. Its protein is CASSLGTGDNYGYTF.